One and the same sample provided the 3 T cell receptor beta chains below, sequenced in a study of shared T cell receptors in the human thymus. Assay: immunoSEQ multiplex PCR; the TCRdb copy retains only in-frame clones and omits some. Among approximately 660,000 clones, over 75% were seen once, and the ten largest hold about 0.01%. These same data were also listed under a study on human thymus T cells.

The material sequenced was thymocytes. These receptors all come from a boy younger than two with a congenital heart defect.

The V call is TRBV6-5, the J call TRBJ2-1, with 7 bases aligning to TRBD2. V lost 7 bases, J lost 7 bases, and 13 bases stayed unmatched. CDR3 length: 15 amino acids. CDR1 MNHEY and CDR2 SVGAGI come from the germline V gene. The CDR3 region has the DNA TGTGCCAGCAACTCCGCCGGGCCGGGGGGAAATGAGCAGTTCTTC. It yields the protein CASNSAGPGGNEQFF.

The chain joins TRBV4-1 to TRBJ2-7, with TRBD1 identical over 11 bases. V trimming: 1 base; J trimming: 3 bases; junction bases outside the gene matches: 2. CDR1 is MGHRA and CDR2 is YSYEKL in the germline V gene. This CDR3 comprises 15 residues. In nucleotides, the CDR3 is TGCGCCAGCAGCCAAGCCGGGACAGGGGGCTACGAGCAGTACTTC. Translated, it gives CASSQAGTGGYEQYF.

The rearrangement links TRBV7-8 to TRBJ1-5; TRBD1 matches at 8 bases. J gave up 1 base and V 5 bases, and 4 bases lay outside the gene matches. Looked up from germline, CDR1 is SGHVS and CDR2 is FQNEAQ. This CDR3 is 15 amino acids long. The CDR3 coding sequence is TGTGCCAGCAGCCAGGACAGGGAAAGCAATCAGCCCCAGCATTTT. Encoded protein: CASSQDRESNQPQHF. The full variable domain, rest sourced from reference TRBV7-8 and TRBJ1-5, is GAGVSQSPRYKVAKRGQDVALRCDPISGHVSLFWYQQALGQGPEFLTYFQNEAQLDKSGLPSDRFFAERPEGSVSTLKIQRTQQEDSAVYLCASSQDRESNQPQHFGDGTRLSIL.